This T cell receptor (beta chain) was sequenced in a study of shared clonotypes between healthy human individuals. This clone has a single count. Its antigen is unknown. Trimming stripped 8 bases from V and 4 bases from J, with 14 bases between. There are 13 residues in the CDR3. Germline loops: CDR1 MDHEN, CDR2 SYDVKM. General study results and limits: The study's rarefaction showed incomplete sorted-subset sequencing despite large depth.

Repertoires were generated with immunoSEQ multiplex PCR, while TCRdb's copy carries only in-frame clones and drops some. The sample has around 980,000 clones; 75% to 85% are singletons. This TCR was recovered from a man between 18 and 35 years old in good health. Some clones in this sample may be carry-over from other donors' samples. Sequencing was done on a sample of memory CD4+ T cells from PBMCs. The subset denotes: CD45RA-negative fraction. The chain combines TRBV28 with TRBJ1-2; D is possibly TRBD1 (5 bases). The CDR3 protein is CASLGAGSYGYTF. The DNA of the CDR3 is TGTGCCAGCCTTGGGGCGGGCAGCTATGGCTACACCTTC.